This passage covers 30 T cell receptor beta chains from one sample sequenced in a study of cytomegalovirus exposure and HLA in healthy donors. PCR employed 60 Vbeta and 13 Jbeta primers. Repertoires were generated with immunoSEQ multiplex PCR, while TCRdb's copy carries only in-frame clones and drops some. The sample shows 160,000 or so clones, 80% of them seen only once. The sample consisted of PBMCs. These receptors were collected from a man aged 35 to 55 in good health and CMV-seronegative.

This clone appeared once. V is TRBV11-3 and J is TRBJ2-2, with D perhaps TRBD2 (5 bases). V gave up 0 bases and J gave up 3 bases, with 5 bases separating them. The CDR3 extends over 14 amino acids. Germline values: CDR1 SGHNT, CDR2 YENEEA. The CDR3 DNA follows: TGTGCCAGCAGCTTAGAAGCGGACACCGGGGAGCTGTTTTTT. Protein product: CASSLEADTGELFF.

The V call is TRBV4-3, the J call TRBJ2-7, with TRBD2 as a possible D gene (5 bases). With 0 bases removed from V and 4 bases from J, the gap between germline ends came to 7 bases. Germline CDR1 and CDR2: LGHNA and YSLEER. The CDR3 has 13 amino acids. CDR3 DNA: TGCGCCAGCAGCCAAGAGGGCGGGTACGAGCAGTACTTC. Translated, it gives CASSQEGGYEQYF.

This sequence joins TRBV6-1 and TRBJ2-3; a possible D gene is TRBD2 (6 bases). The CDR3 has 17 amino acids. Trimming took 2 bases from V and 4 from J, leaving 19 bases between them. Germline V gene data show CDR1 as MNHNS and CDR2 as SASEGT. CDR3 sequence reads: CASSELAGGIGADTQYF. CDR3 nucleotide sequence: TGTGCCAGCAGTGAACTTGCGGGCGGGATAGGAGCAGATACGCAGTATTTT.

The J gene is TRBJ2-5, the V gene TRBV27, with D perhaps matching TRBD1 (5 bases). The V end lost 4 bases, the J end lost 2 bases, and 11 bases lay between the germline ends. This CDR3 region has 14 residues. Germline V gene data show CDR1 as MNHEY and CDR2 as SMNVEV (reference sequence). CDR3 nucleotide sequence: TGTGCCAGCAGTTCGGACACTCTACAAGAGACCCAGTACTTC. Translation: CASSSDTLQETQYF.

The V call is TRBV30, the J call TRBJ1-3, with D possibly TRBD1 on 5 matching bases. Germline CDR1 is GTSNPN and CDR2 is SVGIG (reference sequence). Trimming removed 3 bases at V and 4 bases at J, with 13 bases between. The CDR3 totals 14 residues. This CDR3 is CAWSLGGYGNTIYF. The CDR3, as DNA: TGTGCCTGGAGCCTGGGGGGTTACGGAAACACCATATATTTT.

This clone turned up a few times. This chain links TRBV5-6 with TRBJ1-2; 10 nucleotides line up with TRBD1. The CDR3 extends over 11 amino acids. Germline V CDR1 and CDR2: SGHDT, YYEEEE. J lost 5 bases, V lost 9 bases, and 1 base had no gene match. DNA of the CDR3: TGTGCCACGGGACAGGGGTATGGCTACACCTTC. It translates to CATGQGYGYTF.

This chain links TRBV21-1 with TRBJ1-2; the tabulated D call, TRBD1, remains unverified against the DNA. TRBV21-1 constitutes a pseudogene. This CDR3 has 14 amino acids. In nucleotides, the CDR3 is TGTGCCAGCAGCAAACTCGGGCAGGGCCATGGCTACACCTTC. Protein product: CASSKLGQGHGYTF.

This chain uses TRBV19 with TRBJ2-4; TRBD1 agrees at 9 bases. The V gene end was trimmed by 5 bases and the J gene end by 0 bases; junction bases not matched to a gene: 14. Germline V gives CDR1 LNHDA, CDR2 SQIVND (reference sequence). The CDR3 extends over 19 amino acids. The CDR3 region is CASSVQPGQGGVAKNIQYF. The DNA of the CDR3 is TGTGCCAGTAGTGTCCAACCGGGACAGGGTGGGGTAGCCAAAAACATTCAGTACTTC.

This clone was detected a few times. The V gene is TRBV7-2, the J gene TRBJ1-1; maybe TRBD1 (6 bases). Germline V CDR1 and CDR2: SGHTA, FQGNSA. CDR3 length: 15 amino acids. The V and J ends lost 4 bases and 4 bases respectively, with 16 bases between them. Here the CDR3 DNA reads TGTGCCAGCAGCTCCGGACAGCTGGATATCACTGAAGCTTTCTTT. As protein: CASSSGQLDITEAFF.

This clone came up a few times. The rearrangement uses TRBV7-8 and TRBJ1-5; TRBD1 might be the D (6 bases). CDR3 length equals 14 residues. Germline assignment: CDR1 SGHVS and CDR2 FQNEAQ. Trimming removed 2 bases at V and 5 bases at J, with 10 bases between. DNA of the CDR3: TGTGCCAGCAGCTTACAACAGGGCTATCAGCCCCAGCATTTT. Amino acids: CASSLQQGYQPQHF.

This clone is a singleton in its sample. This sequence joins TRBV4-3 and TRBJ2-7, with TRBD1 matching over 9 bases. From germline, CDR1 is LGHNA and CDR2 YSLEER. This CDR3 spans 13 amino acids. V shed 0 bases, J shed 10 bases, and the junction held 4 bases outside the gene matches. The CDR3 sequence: CASSQDRDRVQYF. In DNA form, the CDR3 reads TGCGCCAGCAGCCAAGATAGGGACAGGGTCCAGTACTTC.

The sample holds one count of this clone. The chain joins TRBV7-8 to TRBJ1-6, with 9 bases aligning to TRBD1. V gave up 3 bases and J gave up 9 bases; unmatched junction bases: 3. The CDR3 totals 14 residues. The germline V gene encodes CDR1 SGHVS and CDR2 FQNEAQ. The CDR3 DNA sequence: TGTGCCAGCAGCTTCAGACAGGGGGGTTCACCCCTCCACTTT. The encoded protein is CASSFRQGGSPLHF.

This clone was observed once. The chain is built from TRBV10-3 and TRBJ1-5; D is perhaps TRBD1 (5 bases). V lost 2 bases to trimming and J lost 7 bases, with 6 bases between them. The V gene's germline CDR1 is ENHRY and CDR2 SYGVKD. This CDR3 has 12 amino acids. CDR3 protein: CAISEGAQPQHF. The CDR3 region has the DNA TGTGCCATCAGTGAGGGGGCGCAGCCCCAGCATTTT.

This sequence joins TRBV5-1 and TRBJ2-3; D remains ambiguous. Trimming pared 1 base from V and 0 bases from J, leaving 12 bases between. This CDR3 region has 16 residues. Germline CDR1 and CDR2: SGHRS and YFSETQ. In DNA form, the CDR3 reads TGCGCCAGCAGCTTGCTCCCTACCTCTAGCACAGATACGCAGTATTTT. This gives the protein CASSLLPTSSTDTQYF.

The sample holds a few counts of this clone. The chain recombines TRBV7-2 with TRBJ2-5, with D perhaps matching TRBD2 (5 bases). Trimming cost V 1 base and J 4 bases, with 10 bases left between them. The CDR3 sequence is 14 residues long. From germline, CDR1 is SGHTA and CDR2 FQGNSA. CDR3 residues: CASSLGLSGETQYF. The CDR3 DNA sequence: TGTGCCAGCAGCTTAGGTCTCAGCGGAGAGACCCAGTACTTC.

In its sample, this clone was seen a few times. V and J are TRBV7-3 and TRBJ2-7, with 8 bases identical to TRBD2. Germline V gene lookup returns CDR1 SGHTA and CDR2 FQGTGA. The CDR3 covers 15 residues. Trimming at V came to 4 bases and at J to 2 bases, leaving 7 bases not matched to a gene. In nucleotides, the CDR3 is TGTGCCAGCAGCTCGGGGGGGGGTCCTACCTACGAGCAGTACTTC. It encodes CASSSGGGPTYEQYF. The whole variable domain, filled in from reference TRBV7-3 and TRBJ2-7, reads GAGVSQTPSNKVTEKGKYVELRCDPISGHTALYWYRQSLGQGPEFLIYFQGTGAADDSGLPNDRFFAVRPEGSVSTLKIQRTERGDSAVYLCASSSGGGPTYEQYFGPGTRLTVT.

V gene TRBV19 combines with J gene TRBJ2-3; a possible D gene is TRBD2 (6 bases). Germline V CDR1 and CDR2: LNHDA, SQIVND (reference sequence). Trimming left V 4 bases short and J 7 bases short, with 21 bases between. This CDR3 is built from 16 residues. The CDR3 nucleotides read TGTGCCAGTAGTACTCGGGACTCATCTAGCCCTTATACGCAGTATTTT. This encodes CASSTRDSSSPYTQYF.

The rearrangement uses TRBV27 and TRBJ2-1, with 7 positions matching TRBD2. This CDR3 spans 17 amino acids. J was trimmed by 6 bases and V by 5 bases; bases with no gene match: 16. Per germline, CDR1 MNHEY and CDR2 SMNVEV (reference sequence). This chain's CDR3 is CASSPPWGGWRFNEQFF. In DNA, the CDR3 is TGTGCCAGCAGTCCACCGTGGGGGGGTTGGAGGTTCAATGAGCAGTTCTTC.

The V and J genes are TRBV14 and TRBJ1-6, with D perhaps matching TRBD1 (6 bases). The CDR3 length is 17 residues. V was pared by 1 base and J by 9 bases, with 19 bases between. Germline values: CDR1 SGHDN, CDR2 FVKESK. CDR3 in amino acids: CASSQGFRGIESSPLHF. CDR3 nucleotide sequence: TGTGCCAGCAGCCAAGGCTTCAGGGGCATAGAATCTTCACCCCTCCACTTT.

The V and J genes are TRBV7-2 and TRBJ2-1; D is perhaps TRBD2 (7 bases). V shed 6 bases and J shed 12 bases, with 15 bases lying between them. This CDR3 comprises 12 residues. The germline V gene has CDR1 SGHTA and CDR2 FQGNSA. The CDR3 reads CASSLGGAGQFF. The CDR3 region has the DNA TGTGCCAGCAGTTTGGGGGGGGCCGGGCAGTTCTTC.

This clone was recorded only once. The CDR3 is CASSEGGGRNTEAFF. The CDR3, as DNA: TGTGCCAGCAGTGAAGGGGGGGGCAGGAACACTGAAGCTTTCTTT. This rearrangement joins TRBV2 to TRBJ1-1; D is possibly TRBD1 (6 bases). The germline V and J ends were trimmed by 1 base and 1 base, with 10 bases remaining between them. Germline values: CDR1 SNHLY, CDR2 FYNNEI. The CDR3 extends over 15 amino acids.

The CDR3 region is CASSIDIEAFF. The CDR3 region has the DNA TGTGCCAGTAGTATAGATATCGAAGCTTTCTTT. The chain is built from TRBV19 and TRBJ1-1, with D hard to call. This CDR3 is built from 11 residues. Trimming pared 0 bases from V and 8 bases from J, leaving 4 bases between. CDR1 and CDR2 (germline): LNHDA, SQIVND (reference sequence). The full variable domain, rest sourced from reference TRBV19 and TRBJ1-1, is DGGITQSPKYLFRKEGQNVTLSCEQNLNHDAMYWYRQDPGQGLRLIYYSQIVNDFQKGDIAEGYSVSREKKESFPLTVTSAQKNPTAFYLCASSIDIEAFFGQGTRLTVV.

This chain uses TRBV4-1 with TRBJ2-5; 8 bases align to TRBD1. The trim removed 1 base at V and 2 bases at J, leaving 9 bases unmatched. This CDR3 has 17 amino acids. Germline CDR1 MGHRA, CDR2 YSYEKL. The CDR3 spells CASSQGTPRTGQETQYF. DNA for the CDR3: TGCGCCAGCAGCCAAGGGACCCCCCGGACAGGGCAAGAGACCCAGTACTTC.

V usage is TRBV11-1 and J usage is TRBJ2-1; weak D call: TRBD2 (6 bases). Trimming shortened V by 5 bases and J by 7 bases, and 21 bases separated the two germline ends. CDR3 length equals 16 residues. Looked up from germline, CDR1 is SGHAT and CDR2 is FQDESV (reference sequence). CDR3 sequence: CASSPPGRELRNEQFF. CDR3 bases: TGTGCCAGCAGCCCCCCCGGTCGGGAGCTTCGGAATGAGCAGTTCTTC. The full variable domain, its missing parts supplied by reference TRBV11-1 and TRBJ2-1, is EAEVAQSPRYKITEKSQAVAFWCDPISGHATLYWYRQILGQGPELLVQFQDESVVDDSQLPKDRFSAERLKGVDSTLKIQPAELGDSAMYLCASSPPGRELRNEQFFGPGTRLTVL.

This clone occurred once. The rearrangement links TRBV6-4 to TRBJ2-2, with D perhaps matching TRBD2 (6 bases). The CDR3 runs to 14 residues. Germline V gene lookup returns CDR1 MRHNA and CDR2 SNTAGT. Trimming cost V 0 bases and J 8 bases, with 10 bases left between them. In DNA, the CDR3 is TGTGCCAGCAGTGACTCGACGGGGGTTGGGGAGCTGTTTTTT. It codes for CASSDSTGVGELFF.

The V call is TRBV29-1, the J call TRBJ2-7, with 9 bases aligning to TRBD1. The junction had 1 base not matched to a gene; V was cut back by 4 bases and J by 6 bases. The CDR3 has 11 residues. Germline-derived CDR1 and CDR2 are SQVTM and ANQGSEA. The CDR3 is CSVGQGGEQYF. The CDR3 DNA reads TGCAGCGTTGGACAGGGGGGCGAGCAGTACTTC.

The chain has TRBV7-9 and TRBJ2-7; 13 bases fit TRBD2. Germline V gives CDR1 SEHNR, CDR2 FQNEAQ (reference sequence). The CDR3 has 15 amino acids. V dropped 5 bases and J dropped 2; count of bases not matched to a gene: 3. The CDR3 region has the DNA TGTGCCAGCAGCGCTGGACTAGCGGGGGCCTACGAGCAGTACTTC. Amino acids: CASSAGLAGAYEQYF.

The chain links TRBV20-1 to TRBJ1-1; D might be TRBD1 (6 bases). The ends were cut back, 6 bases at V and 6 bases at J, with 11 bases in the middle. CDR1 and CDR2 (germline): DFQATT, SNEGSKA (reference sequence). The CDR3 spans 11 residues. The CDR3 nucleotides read TGCAGTGCAAACAGGGACGCTGAAGCTTTCTTT. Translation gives CSANRDAEAFF.

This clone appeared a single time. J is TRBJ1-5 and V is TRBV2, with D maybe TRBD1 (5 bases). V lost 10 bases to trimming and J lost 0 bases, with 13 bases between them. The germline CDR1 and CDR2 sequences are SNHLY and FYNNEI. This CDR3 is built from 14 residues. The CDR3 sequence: CATKGRASNQPQHF. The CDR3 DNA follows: TGTGCCACCAAGGGCAGGGCTAGCAATCAGCCCCAGCATTTT.

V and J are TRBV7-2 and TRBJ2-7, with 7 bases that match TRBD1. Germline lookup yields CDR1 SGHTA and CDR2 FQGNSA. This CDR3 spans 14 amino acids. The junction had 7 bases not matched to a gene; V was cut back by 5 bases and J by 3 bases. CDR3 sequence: CASSNRDSYYEQYF. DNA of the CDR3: TGTGCCAGCAGCAACCGGGACAGCTACTACGAGCAGTACTTC.